These T cell receptor beta chains were read from a single sample in a study of blood T cell repertoires in COVID-19. Profiling relied on immunoSEQ multiplex PCR, and the TCRdb table lists in-frame clones only, not all of them. The sample includes about 150,000 clones, approximately 87% of them seen just once. The sample taken for sequencing was peripheral blood. All receptors derive from a woman aged 70-85 years with acute or convalescent COVID-19. Each CDR3 is given with its conserved first and last residue. D genes are given only for firm matches. Size is omitted from some rows. Given values are once, few, many or a class for expanded clones.

j_gene,d_gene,v_gene,abundance,CDR3nt,CDR3aa
TRBJ1-4,-,TRBV3-1/TRBV3-2,once,TGTGCCAGCAGCCACGGGGGAGGAGTAACTAATGAAAAACTGTTTTTT,CASSHGGGVTNEKLFF
TRBJ2-3,TRBD1,TRBV24-1,-,TGTGCCACCAGTGACCCGACAGGGTCTAGCACAGATACGCAGTATTTT,CATSDPTGSSTDTQYF
TRBJ2-1,-,TRBV3-1/TRBV3-2,once,TGTGCCAGCAGCTCTGTATATGAGCAGTTCTTC,CASSSVYEQFF
TRBJ2-6,TRBD2,TRBV6-6,few,TGTGCCAGCAGTCCCCAAGCGGGGTGGGTCTCTGGGGCCAACGTCCTGACTTTC,CASSPQAGWVSGANVLTF
TRBJ1-3,-,TRBV4-1,many,TGCGCCAGCAGCCAAGACCTTAGGGGGGGAGGAAACACCATATATTTT,CASSQDLRGGGNTIYF
TRBJ1-2,TRBD1,TRBV18,-,TGTGCCAGCTCACCCGGGACAGGGATCAGGCTGGGTGGCTACACCTTC,CASSPGTGIRLGGYTF
TRBJ1-5,-,TRBV19,-,TGTGCCAGTAGTAGGGGCGATCAGCCCCAGCATTTT,CASSRGDQPQHF
TRBJ1-1,-,TRBV7-9,-,TGTGCCAGCAGCTACCGGCAGGCCGGCATGAACACTGAAGCTTTCTTT,CASSYRQAGMNTEAFF
TRBJ1-6,TRBD1,TRBV6-6,-,TGTGCCAGCAGTTACGGACAGGAGTCAAATTCACCCCTCCACTTT,CASSYGQESNSPLHF
TRBJ2-3,-,TRBV12-1,-,TGTGCCAGCAGTTTCCCCTCCGGAGGTGGAAGCACAGATACGCAGTATTTT,CASSFPSGGGSTDTQYF
TRBJ2-1,-,TRBV6-2/TRBV6-3,-,TGTGCCAGCAGTTACTCGAAAGGGGGCGCCTCGGCGGGAGGTCAGGATGAGCAGTTCTTC,CASSYSKGGASAGGQDEQFF
TRBJ1-2,-,TRBV5-1,-,TGCGCCAGCAGCTTGGAGGCGGGGGGCTATGGCTACACCTTC,CASSLEAGGYGYTF
TRBJ2-7,TRBD1,TRBV6-2/TRBV6-3,-,TGTGCCAGCAGTTACACTCGGGGACAGGGGGTTCGCTCCTACGAGCAGTACTTC,CASSYTRGQGVRSYEQYF
TRBJ1-6,-,TRBV30,-,TGTGCCTGGAAACGTGGGGGGGCGAATTCACCCCTCCACTTT,CAWKRGGANSPLHF
TRBJ2-7,-,TRBV7-6,-,TGTGCCAGCAGCTCCAGATATGAGCAGTACTTC,CASSSRYEQYF
TRBJ2-2,TRBD1,TRBV9,once,TGTGCCAGCAGCGTAGACCCGGGACAGACGAACACCGGGGAGCTGTTTTTT,CASSVDPGQTNTGELFF
TRBJ2-3,-,TRBV5-6,-,TGTGCCAGCAGCTTGCTTCGGGGGGCCACAACTAGCACAGATACGCAGTATTTT,CASSLLRGATTSTDTQYF
TRBJ1-2,TRBD1,TRBV6-2/TRBV6-3,-,TGTGCCAGCAGCCAACACGGACAGGGGGACGGCTACACCTTC,CASSQHGQGDGYTF
TRBJ2-1,-,TRBV11-3,-,TGTGCCAGCAGCTTAGTAGGGGGAGCGGACAATGAGCAGTTCTTC,CASSLVGGADNEQFF
TRBJ2-1,-,TRBV29-1,-,TGCAGCGTGACCAGGGCCTACAATGAGCAGTTCTTC,CSVTRAYNEQFF
TRBJ2-7,-,TRBV7-6,-,TGTGCCAGCAGCCCCCTCGGAGCCTACGAGCAGTACTTC,CASSPLGAYEQYF
TRBJ2-7,TRBD2,TRBV4-2,-,TGTGCCAGCAGCCAAGAACTAGCGGGGGCCCTCTCCTACGAGCAGTACTTC,CASSQELAGALSYEQYF
TRBJ2-2,TRBD1,TRBV2,-,TGTGCCAGCAGTACCGGGACAGGGGGCGAGGGGGAGCTGTTTTTT,CASSTGTGGEGELFF
TRBJ1-1,-,TRBV18,-,TGTGCCAGCTCACCCCGACCCGGGGACACTGAAGCTTTCTTT,CASSPRPGDTEAFF
TRBJ1-5,-,TRBV6-2/TRBV6-3,-,TGTGCCAGCAGTTACGGGTCGGCGGTCAATCAGCCCCAGCATTTT,CASSYGSAVNQPQHF
TRBJ1-1,TRBD1,TRBV24-1,-,TGTGCCACCACCGGACAGGGGATGAACACTGAAGCTTTCTTT,CATTGQGMNTEAFF
TRBJ2-1,TRBD2,TRBV10-3,-,TGTGCCATCAGTGACCCCGGGACTAGTAGGAGCAATGAGCAGTTCTTC,CAISDPGTSRSNEQFF
TRBJ2-1,-,TRBV19,once,TGTGCCAGTAGTATGCCATGGTTGGGGGGATACAATGAGCAGTTCTTC,CASSMPWLGGYNEQFF
TRBJ1-1,TRBD1,TRBV6-5,-,TGTGCCAGCAGTCCCCCGGACAGGGGGACTGAAGCTTTCTTT,CASSPPDRGTEAFF
TRBJ1-3,-,TRBV4-2,-,TGTGCCAGCAGCCAAGATTTTGCGCTCCGTGGAAACACCATATATTTT,CASSQDFALRGNTIYF
TRBJ2-1,-,TRBV5-1,-,TGCGCCAGCAGCTTGGTGGCAGGGGTAGGTCTGAATGAGCAGTTCTTC,CASSLVAGVGLNEQFF
TRBJ1-3,-,TRBV3-1/TRBV3-2,once,TGTGCCAGCAGCCAAGAGACACTGACTGGAAACACCATATATTTT,CASSQETLTGNTIYF
TRBJ2-3,-,TRBV9,-,TGTGCCAGCAGCGGCGCGGAGCGTCCGGCAGATACGCAGTATTTT,CASSGAERPADTQYF
TRBJ1-1,-,TRBV28,once,TGTGCCAGCAGTTTCGGGCAGGGGTGGGACACTGAAGCTTTCTTT,CASSFGQGWDTEAFF
TRBJ1-1,TRBD1,TRBV5-1,-,TGCGCCAGCAGCTTGGGCGGGACAGGGGGCGGTGGGACTGAAGCTTTCTTT,CASSLGGTGGGGTEAFF
TRBJ2-1,-,TRBV7-3,few,TGTGCCAGCAGCTTACAACAGACCCCTCCAAGCTCCTACAATGAGCAGTTCTTC,CASSLQQTPPSSYNEQFF
TRBJ1-2,-,TRBV6-5,-,TGTGCCAGCAGTCCGACAGATTCAATCTATGGCTACACCTTC,CASSPTDSIYGYTF
TRBJ2-3,TRBD1,TRBV10-1,-,TGCGCCAGCAGTGCGCGACAGGGCTCCACAGATACGCAGTATTTT,CASSARQGSTDTQYF
TRBJ1-2,-,TRBV7-2,-,TGTGCCAGCAACGAGGGGGGGCAATGGTATGGCTACACCTTC,CASNEGGQWYGYTF
TRBJ2-7,TRBD2,TRBV6-5,-,TGTGCCAGCGGGGCCCTAGCGGGAGCTAGCGAGCAGTACTTC,CASGALAGASEQYF
TRBJ1-1,-,TRBV3-1/TRBV3-2,-,TGTGCCAGCAGCCAAGATCCGGTGAAGGGGCGAACTTTCTTT,CASSQDPVKGRTFF
TRBJ1-2,-,TRBV28,-,TGTGCCAGCAGTTTCGCCAGGGGCAACTATGGCTACACCTTC,CASSFARGNYGYTF
TRBJ2-3,-,TRBV18,-,TGTGCCAGCTCCCGTGATAGCGAGAATACGCAGTATTTT,CASSRDSENTQYF
TRBJ1-4,-,TRBV4-3,-,TGCGCCGCGGGGGGGTCGCCTAGGGAAAAACTGTTTTTT,CAAGGSPREKLFF
TRBJ1-2,TRBD1,TRBV18,-,TGTGCCAGCTCACCAGGGACAGGGGGCGCGTATGGCTACACCTTC,CASSPGTGGAYGYTF
TRBJ1-1,-,TRBV5-6,-,TGTGCCAGCAGCCCGGGGGGGGGCACTGAAGCTTTCTTT,CASSPGGGTEAFF
TRBJ2-6,-,TRBV23-1,-,TGCGCCAGCAGTCAATCGCGCTCTGGGGCCAACGTCCTGACTTTC,CASSQSRSGANVLTF
TRBJ1-2,TRBD1,TRBV2,-,TGTGCCAGCAGGGGGACAGGGGATGGCTACACCTTC,CASRGTGDGYTF
TRBJ2-1,TRBD2,TRBV5-1,-,TGCGCCAGCAGCTTGGAGCCTAGCGGGCGGGGTGAGCAGTTCTTC,CASSLEPSGRGEQFF
TRBJ2-1,-,TRBV11-2,-,TGTGCCAGCAGCTCTCCTGCGGACAGACTTTACAATGAGCAGTTCTTC,CASSSPADRLYNEQFF
TRBJ2-5,-,TRBV9,once,TGTGCCAGCAGCGTAGGCCCCAGCGTACAAGAGACCCAGTACTTC,CASSVGPSVQETQYF
TRBJ1-2,-,TRBV11-2,-,TGTGCCAGCAGCTTAGCTCCTCAGGGGTCTGGCTACACCTTC,CASSLAPQGSGYTF
TRBJ2-1,-,TRBV6-4,-,TGTGCCAGCAGTGACGGTGGGGCTGGTGAGCAGTTCTTC,CASSDGGAGEQFF
TRBJ1-4,-,TRBV30,once,TGTGCCTGGAGTGTTGGTCAGGGTCATAATGAAAAACTGTTTTTT,CAWSVGQGHNEKLFF
TRBJ1-2,-,TRBV18,few,TGTGCCAGCTCACCACGGGAGGATTATGGCTACACCTTC,CASSPREDYGYTF
TRBJ2-3,-,TRBV13,-,TGTGCCAGCAGCTTATTGGCACCAGGAGATACGCAGTATTTT,CASSLLAPGDTQYF
TRBJ2-3,TRBD2,TRBV7-6,-,TGTGCCAGCAGCTTATCGACTAGCGGGGCCACAGATACGCAGTATTTT,CASSLSTSGATDTQYF
TRBJ1-2,TRBD1,TRBV5-6,few,TGTGCCAGCAGCGGGGCCGACAGGGGATTCAATGGCTACACCTTC,CASSGADRGFNGYTF
TRBJ1-4,TRBD1,TRBV30,-,TGTGCCTGGAGGACAGGGAAGGCTAATGAAAAACTGTTTTTT,CAWRTGKANEKLFF